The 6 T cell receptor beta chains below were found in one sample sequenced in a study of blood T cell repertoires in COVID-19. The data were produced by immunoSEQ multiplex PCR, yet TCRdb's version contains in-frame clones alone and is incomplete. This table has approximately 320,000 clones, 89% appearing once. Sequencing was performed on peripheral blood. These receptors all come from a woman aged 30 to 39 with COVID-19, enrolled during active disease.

This CDR3 reads CASSERRGSTQYF. The CDR3, as DNA: TGTGCCAGCAGCGAACGTAGGGGATCTACGCAGTATTTT. The chain has TRBV5-4 and TRBJ2-3; perhaps TRBD1 as D (5 bases). With 4 bases removed from V and 8 bases from J, the gap between germline ends came to 14 bases. This CDR3 spans 13 amino acids. Germline CDR1 and CDR2: SGHNT and YYREEE (reference sequence).

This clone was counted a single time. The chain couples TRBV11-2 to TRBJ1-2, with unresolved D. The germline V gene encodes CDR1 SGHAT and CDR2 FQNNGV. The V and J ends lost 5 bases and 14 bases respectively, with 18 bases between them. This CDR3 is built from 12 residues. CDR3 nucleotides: TGTGCCAGCAGCCCCGGGTTGAGTGGGGAGACCTTC. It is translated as CASSPGLSGETF.

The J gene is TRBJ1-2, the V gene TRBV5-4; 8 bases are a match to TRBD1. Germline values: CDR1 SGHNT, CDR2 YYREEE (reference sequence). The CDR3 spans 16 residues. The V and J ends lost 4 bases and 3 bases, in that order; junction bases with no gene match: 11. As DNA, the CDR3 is TGTGCCAGCAGCCTGGGAGGGGAACAGGGGGACTATGGCTACACCTTC. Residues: CASSLGGEQGDYGYTF. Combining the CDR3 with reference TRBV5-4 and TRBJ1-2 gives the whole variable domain ETGVTQSPTHLIKTRGQQVTLRCSSQSGHNTVSWYQQALGQGPQFIFQYYREEENGRGNFPPRFSGLQFPNYSSELNVNALELDDSALYLCASSLGGEQGDYGYTFGSGTRLTVV.

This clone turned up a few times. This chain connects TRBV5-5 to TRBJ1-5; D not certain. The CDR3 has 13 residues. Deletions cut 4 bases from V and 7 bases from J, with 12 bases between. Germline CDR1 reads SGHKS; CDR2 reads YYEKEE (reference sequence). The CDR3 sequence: CASSQEFGQPQHF. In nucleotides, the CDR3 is TGTGCCAGCAGCCAGGAATTCGGACAGCCCCAGCATTTT.

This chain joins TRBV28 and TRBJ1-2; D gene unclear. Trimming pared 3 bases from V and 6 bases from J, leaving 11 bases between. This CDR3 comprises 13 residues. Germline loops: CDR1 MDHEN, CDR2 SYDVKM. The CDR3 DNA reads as TGTGCCAGCAGTTTTTTTCCGGTAGATGGCTACACCTTC. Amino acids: CASSFFPVDGYTF.

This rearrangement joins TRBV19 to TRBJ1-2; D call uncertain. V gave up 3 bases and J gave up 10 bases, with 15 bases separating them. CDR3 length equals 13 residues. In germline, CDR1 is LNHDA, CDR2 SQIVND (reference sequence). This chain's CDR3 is CASSMGWRDAYTF. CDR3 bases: TGTGCCAGTAGTATGGGGTGGAGGGATGCCTACACCTTC.